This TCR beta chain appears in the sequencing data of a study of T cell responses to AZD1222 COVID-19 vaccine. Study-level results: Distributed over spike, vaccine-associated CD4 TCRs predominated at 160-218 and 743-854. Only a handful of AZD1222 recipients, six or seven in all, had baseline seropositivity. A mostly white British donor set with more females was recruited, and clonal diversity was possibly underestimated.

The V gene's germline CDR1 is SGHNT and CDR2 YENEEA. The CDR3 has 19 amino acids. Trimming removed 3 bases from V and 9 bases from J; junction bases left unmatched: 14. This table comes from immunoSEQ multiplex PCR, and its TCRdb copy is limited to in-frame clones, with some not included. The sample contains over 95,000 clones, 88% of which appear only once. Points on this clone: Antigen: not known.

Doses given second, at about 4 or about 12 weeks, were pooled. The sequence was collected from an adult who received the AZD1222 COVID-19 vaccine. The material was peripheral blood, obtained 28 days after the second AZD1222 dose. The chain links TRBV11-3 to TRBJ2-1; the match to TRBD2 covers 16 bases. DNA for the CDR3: TGTGCCAGCAGCTTTCGATCGGGGACTAGCGGGAGGGCCGCGAGTGAGCAGTTCTTC. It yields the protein CASSFRSGTSGRAASEQFF.